Here is one T cell receptor (beta chain) with its context. The data are from a study of blood T cell repertoires in COVID-19. At the level of the study: Specimens from acute and convalescent COVID-19 originated in the United States, Italy and Spain. T cells, B-cell-depleted T cells, or PBMCs provided the cDNA or gDNA that served as material.

As processed by the authors: Reference gene primer amplification yielded estimated nucleated cell counts. The data were produced by immunoSEQ multiplex PCR, yet TCRdb's version contains in-frame clones alone and is incomplete. V and J calls and clone size are given by that table; D and trimming were obtained from the DNA. The sample shows hundreds of thousands of clones, 86% of them seen only once. Deletions cut 4 bases from V and 7 bases from J, with 15 bases between. From germline, CDR1 is SGHRS and CDR2 YFSETQ. The CDR3 sequence is 14 residues long. The V gene is TRBV5-1, the J gene TRBJ2-1, with a weak D call TRBD2 (6 bases). Sequencing was performed on peripheral blood. The sequence was obtained from a woman in her twenties or thirties with active or convalescent COVID-19. The CDR3 nucleotides read TGCGCCAGCAGCACTACCTCGGGACTTAATGAGCAGTTCTTC. It translates to CASSTTSGLNEQFF.